Below, 30 T cell receptor beta chains from the same sample are listed, as sequenced in a study of blood T cell repertoires in COVID-19. The repertoire was sequenced with immunoSEQ multiplex PCR; TCRdb's copy has only in-frame clones and lacks some. The sample has 95,000 to 100,000 clones; around 92% are singletons. Sample: peripheral blood. The receptors originated from a man in his fifties with active COVID-19.

The chain uses TRBV5-1 and TRBJ2-4; D gene unclear. V dropped 5 bases and J dropped 1 base, with 10 bases sitting between them. Germline V lookup: CDR1 SGHRS, CDR2 YFSETQ. CDR3 length: 14 amino acids. The CDR3 reads CASSETVAKNIQYF. For the CDR3, the DNA is TGCGCCAGCAGTGAGACTGTGGCCAAAAACATTCAGTACTTC.

The chain joins TRBV7-3 to TRBJ2-1; 9 nucleotides align to TRBD2. Per the germline V gene, CDR1 is SGHTA and CDR2 is FQGTGA. The CDR3 is made up of 18 amino acids. Trimming cost V 1 base and J 6 bases; bases outside gene matches: 13. This chain's CDR3 is CASSLRGVLAGEVNEQFF. The CDR3 DNA is TGTGCCAGCAGCTTAAGGGGTGTCTTAGCGGGAGAGGTCAATGAGCAGTTCTTC. Using reference TRBV7-3 and TRBJ2-1 for the parts outside the CDR3, the full variable domain is GAGVSQTPSNKVTEKGKYVELRCDPISGHTALYWYRQSLGQGPEFLIYFQGTGAADDSGLPNDRFFAVRPEGSVSTLKIQRTERGDSAVYLCASSLRGVLAGEVNEQFFGPGTRLTVL.

This chain connects TRBV2 to TRBJ2-3; D remains ambiguous. This CDR3 has 15 amino acids. Germline V gene data show CDR1 as SNHLY and CDR2 as FYNNEI. V was clipped by 6 bases and J by 0 bases, with 13 bases between them. The chain's CDR3 is CASSEDYSSTDTQYF. The CDR3 coding sequence is TGTGCCAGCAGCGAGGATTACTCTAGCACAGATACGCAGTATTTT.

The rearrangement uses TRBV12-3 or TRBV12-4 and TRBJ2-7; 7 positions agree with TRBD2. The CDR3 has 13 residues. Trimming at V came to 4 bases and at J to 1 base, leaving 1 base not matched to a gene. The CDR3 DNA sequence: TGTGCCAGCAGTTCGGGACTATCCTACGAGCAGTACTTC. Translating it yields CASSSGLSYEQYF.

The rearrangement joins TRBV11-2 to TRBJ1-5; D is perhaps TRBD1 (6 bases). This CDR3 is built from 15 residues. V gave up 1 base and J gave up 4 bases, with 11 bases separating them. Germline CDR1 is SGHAT and CDR2 is FQNNGV. CDR3 sequence (DNA): TGTGCCAGCAGCTTAGGCAGGGGCGGGAATCAGCCCCAGCATTTT. Residues: CASSLGRGGNQPQHF.

The rearrangement joins TRBV29-1 to TRBJ1-2; D gene uncertain. This CDR3 has 14 amino acids. Germline CDR1 is SQVTM and CDR2 is ANQGSEA. The V and J ends lost 2 bases and 1 base respectively, with 11 bases between them. For the CDR3, the DNA is TGCAGCGTTGAAAGCCCCCAGGATAACTATGGCTACACCTTC. This encodes CSVESPQDNYGYTF.

The CDR3 DNA sequence: TGTGCCAGCAGCCAAACAGGGGTGGGCAATCAGCCCCAGCATTTT. Protein product: CASSQTGVGNQPQHF. This chain links TRBV16 with TRBJ1-5; 7 nucleotides agree with TRBD1. Germline V gene lookup returns CDR1 KGHSY and CDR2 FQNENV. V trimming: 2 bases; J trimming: 2 bases; junction bases outside the gene matches: 3. The CDR3 loop spans 15 amino acids.

This clone was observed once. The J gene is TRBJ1-2, the V gene TRBV5-1, with TRBD1 matching over 7 bases. The CDR3 is made up of 14 amino acids. From germline, CDR1 is SGHRS and CDR2 YFSETQ. V was clipped by 5 bases and J by 8 bases; unmatched bases: 12. The CDR3 DNA reads TGCGCCAGCAGAATGACAGGGATGATGGGGGGCTACACCTTC. Its protein is CASRMTGMMGGYTF.

The chain uses TRBV19 and TRBJ1-5, with D perhaps TRBD1 (6 bases). The germline CDR1 and CDR2 sequences are LNHDA and SQIVND (reference sequence). The CDR3 runs to 15 residues. With 4 bases removed from V and 0 bases from J, the gap between germline ends came to 10 bases. Here the CDR3 DNA reads TGTGCCAGTAGTAAGAACAGGGATAGCAATCAGCCCCAGCATTTT. Its protein is CASSKNRDSNQPQHF.

The count of this clone is one. This chain links TRBV24-1 with TRBJ1-2; 7 bases match TRBD1. CDR1 and CDR2 (germline): KGHDR, SFDVKD. Trimming took 4 bases from V and 1 from J; bases not matched to a gene: 8. This CDR3 spans 16 amino acids. CDR3 region: CATSDIYRGNNYGYTF. The CDR3 nucleotides read TGTGCCACCAGTGACATATACAGGGGAAATAACTATGGCTACACCTTC.

V is TRBV29-1 and J is TRBJ2-7; possibly TRBD1 for D (5 bases). Germline-derived CDR1 and CDR2 are SQVTM and ANQGSEA. Trimming left V 0 bases short and J 7 bases short, with 10 bases between. CDR3 length: 12 amino acids. This CDR3 is CSVEEAGQEQYF. CDR3 sequence (DNA): TGCAGCGTTGAAGAGGCAGGGCAGGAGCAGTACTTC.

Here the CDR3 DNA reads TGTGCCAGCAGCTTACCCTTCCGGGACAGAGGGGGAGGCTACACCTTC. Its translation: CASSLPFRDRGGGYTF. The V gene is TRBV11-2, the J gene TRBJ1-2, with 7 bases lining up with TRBD1. Germline V gene lookup returns CDR1 SGHAT and CDR2 FQNNGV. V shed 2 bases and J 8 bases; nucleotides not matched to a gene: 14. The CDR3 length is 16 residues.

This sequence joins TRBV10-3 and TRBJ1-4; 9 bases align to TRBD1. The CDR3 length is 16 residues. The germline V gene encodes CDR1 ENHRY and CDR2 SYGVKD. The V and J ends lost 3 bases and 5 bases, in that order; junction bases with no gene match: 7. CDR3 sequence: CAISEGQGSLNEKLFF. In DNA, the CDR3 is TGTGCCATCAGTGAAGGACAGGGGTCCCTAAATGAAAAACTGTTTTTT.

The V call is TRBV28, the J call TRBJ2-1; 9 bases align to TRBD2. Germline V gives CDR1 MDHEN, CDR2 SYDVKM. J gave up 1 base and V 2 bases, and 3 bases lay outside the gene matches. The CDR3 is 16 amino acids. The DNA for the CDR3 is TGTGCCAGCAGTTTAGTAACTAGCGGGTCCTACAATGAGCAGTTCTTC. Residues: CASSLVTSGSYNEQFF.

This chain links TRBV19 with TRBJ1-4; D gene ambiguous. The CDR3 has 13 amino acids. Germline CDR1 reads LNHDA; CDR2 reads SQIVND (reference sequence). Deletions cut 3 bases from V and 8 bases from J, with 10 bases between. The CDR3 protein is CASSIGSREKLFF. In DNA form, the CDR3 reads TGTGCCAGTAGTATCGGGTCGAGGGAAAAACTGTTTTTT.

The chain links TRBV28 to TRBJ2-7; 7 bases map to TRBD1. Germline trimming cut 6 bases from V and 5 bases from J; bases unmatched to any gene: 10. The CDR3 length is 14 residues. The V gene's germline CDR1 is MDHEN and CDR2 SYDVKM. Written as DNA, the CDR3 is TGTGCCAGCAGGGGGAACAGGGGCAGCGACGAGCAGTACTTC. Translating it yields CASRGNRGSDEQYF.

This clone was counted only a few times. The chain recombines TRBV11-2 with TRBJ1-1; a possible D gene is TRBD1 (6 bases). Germline V gene data show CDR1 as SGHAT and CDR2 as FQNNGV. The CDR3 extends over 13 amino acids. V dropped 0 bases and J dropped 7 bases, with 9 bases sitting between them. CDR3 coding DNA: TGTGCCAGCAGCTTAGACCGGACAGTTGAAGCTTTCTTT. As protein: CASSLDRTVEAFF.

The chain carries TRBV7-9 and TRBJ2-7; unclear D gene. Per germline, CDR1 SEHNR and CDR2 FQNEAQ (reference sequence). The CDR3 runs 11 residues. The V end was cut by 5 bases, the J end by 9 bases, with 11 bases between. The CDR3 DNA is TGTGCCAGCAGCCTGGAGCGAACGCAGTACTTC. Its translation is CASSLERTQYF. Full variable domain (missing parts from reference TRBV7-9 and TRBJ2-7): DTGVSQNPRHKITKRGQNVTFRCDPISEHNRLYWYRQTLGQGPEFLTYFQNEAQLEKSRLLSDRFSAERPKGSFSTLEIQRTEQGDSAMYLCASSLERTQYFGPGTRLTVT.

The chain recombines TRBV28 with TRBJ1-4; D is possibly TRBD1 (5 bases). Trimming stripped 3 bases from V and 4 bases from J, with 12 bases between. The germline CDR1 and CDR2 sequences are MDHEN and SYDVKM. The CDR3 loop spans 15 amino acids. The CDR3 DNA reads TGTGCCAGCAGTTTTTTGGGGGGGAGTAATGAAAAACTGTTTTTT. This sequence encodes CASSFLGGSNEKLFF. Looking up the rest from reference TRBV28 and TRBJ1-4 gives the full variable domain: DVKVTQSSRYLVKRTGEKVFLECVQDMDHENMFWYRQDPGLGLRLIYFSYDVKMKEKGDIPEGYSVSREKKERFSLILESASTNQTSMYLCASSFLGGSNEKLFFGSGTQLSVL.

V gene TRBV4-1 combines with J gene TRBJ2-1; maybe TRBD2 (5 bases). This CDR3 has 16 amino acids. V shed 3 bases and J shed 0 bases, with 12 bases lying between them. Per the germline V gene, CDR1 is MGHRA and CDR2 is YSYEKL. Written as DNA, the CDR3 is TGCGCCAGCAGCCAGGGGATGCTAGCCTCCTACAATGAGCAGTTCTTC. This encodes CASSQGMLASYNEQFF.

The chain couples TRBV28 to TRBJ1-1; TRBD1 agrees at 7 bases. Germline CDR1 MDHEN, CDR2 SYDVKM. After removal of 8 bases from V and 0 bases from J, the junction contained 3 bases not matched to a gene. The CDR3 sequence is 13 residues long. The CDR3 sequence: CASLGGMNTEAFF. Here the CDR3 DNA reads TGTGCCAGCTTAGGGGGCATGAACACTGAAGCTTTCTTT.

This chain joins TRBV5-1 and TRBJ2-1; 8 bases align to TRBD2. Per the germline V gene, CDR1 is SGHRS and CDR2 is YFSETQ. J lost 7 bases, V lost 2 bases, and 8 bases had no gene match. The CDR3 loop spans 15 amino acids. The CDR3 protein is CASSFQAGATNEQFF. As DNA, the CDR3 is TGCGCCAGCAGCTTTCAAGCGGGAGCTACGAATGAGCAGTTCTTC.

This clone has just one count. In DNA form, the CDR3 reads TGTGCCAGCAGGCCCAGGCCATCGAACACTGAAGCTTTCTTT. Translated, it gives CASRPRPSNTEAFF. The rearrangement uses TRBV6-6 and TRBJ1-1; D is uncertain. This CDR3 has 14 residues. The V gene lost 6 bases and the J gene lost 1 base, with 12 bases spanning the gap. Germline V lookup: CDR1 MNHNY, CDR2 SVGAGI (reference sequence).

This clone was seen a handful of times. The identical CDR3 is also encoded by other nucleotide sequences in the sample. V and J are TRBV30 and TRBJ1-5; D is ambiguous. V lost 5 bases and J lost 1, with 12 bases in between. This CDR3 comprises 14 residues. Germline V gives CDR1 GTSNPN, CDR2 SVGIG (reference sequence). CDR3 DNA: TGTGCCTGGCGGGGTCCGGGGAGCAATCAGCCCCAGCATTTT. It codes for CAWRGPGSNQPQHF.

This chain connects TRBV6-5 to TRBJ2-2; D may be TRBD1 (5 bases). The CDR3 totals 15 residues. Germline V lookup: CDR1 MNHEY, CDR2 SVGAGI. Trimming stripped 0 bases from V and 5 bases from J, with 10 bases between. DNA for the CDR3: TGTGCCAGCAGTTACTCGCGCAGGGCGACCGGGGAGCTGTTTTTT. This codes for CASSYSRRATGELFF.

The rearrangement joins TRBV28 to TRBJ1-6, with TRBD1 as a possible D gene (5 bases). Trimming removed 6 bases at V and 5 bases at J, with 26 bases between. This CDR3 has 19 amino acids. Looked up from germline, CDR1 is MDHEN and CDR2 is SYDVKM. The chain's CDR3 is CASSPPGWGDFFNNSPLHF. CDR3 coding DNA: TGTGCCAGCAGCCCCCCTGGTTGGGGGGACTTTTTTAATAATTCACCCCTCCACTTT.

This chain links TRBV7-9 with TRBJ2-1; TRBD2 might be the D (6 bases). The CDR3 consists of 13 residues. Germline V lookup: CDR1 SEHNR, CDR2 FQNEAQ (reference sequence). Trimming cost V 2 bases and J 9 bases, with 11 bases left between them. The CDR3, as DNA: TGTGCCAGCAGCTTAAAGATTAGCGGTGAGCAGTTCTTC. Translating it yields CASSLKISGEQFF.

This CDR3 reads CASSRGRELFF. CDR3 bases: TGTGCCAGCAGCAGAGGGAGGGAGCTGTTTTTT. The chain carries TRBV7-9 and TRBJ2-2; tentatively, D is TRBD2 (5 bases). Looked up from germline, CDR1 is SEHNR and CDR2 is FQNEAQ (reference sequence). V was shortened by 5 bases and J by 9 bases, with 7 bases between the two germline ends. This CDR3 spans 11 amino acids.

J is TRBJ1-4 and V is TRBV9; 9 positions match TRBD1. From germline, CDR1 is SGDLS and CDR2 YYNGEE. This CDR3 contains 15 residues. After removal of 2 bases from V and 8 bases from J, the junction contained 7 bases not matched to a gene. This CDR3 reads CASSVTGGRGEKLFF. As DNA, the CDR3 is TGTGCCAGCAGCGTCACAGGGGGCAGAGGGGAAAAACTGTTTTTT.

The V gene is TRBV21-1, the J gene TRBJ2-1; whether TRBD2, the table's D call, matches the DNA was not checked. TRBV21-1 is reported as a pseudogene. The CDR3 spans 13 residues. CDR3: CASSSFRRGVPFF. CDR3 in DNA: TGTGCCAGCAGCAGCTTTCGGAGAGGTGTTCCGTTCTTC.